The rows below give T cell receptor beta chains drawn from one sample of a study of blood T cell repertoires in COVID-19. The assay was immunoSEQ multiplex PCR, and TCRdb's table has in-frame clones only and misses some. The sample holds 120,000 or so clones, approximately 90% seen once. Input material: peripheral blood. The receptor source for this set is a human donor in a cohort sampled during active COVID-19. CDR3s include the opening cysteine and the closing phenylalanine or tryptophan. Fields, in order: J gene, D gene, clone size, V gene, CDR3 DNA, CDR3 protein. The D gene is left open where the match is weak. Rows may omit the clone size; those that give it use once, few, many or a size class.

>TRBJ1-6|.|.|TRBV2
TGTGCCAGCAGTGCCACTCGATTCTTTCCAGGGCTAAATTCACCCCTCCACTTT
CASSATRFFPGLNSPLHF
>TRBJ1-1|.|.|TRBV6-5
TGTGCCAGCAGTCCCAGGGCCCTGAACACTGAAGCTTTCTTT
CASSPRALNTEAFF
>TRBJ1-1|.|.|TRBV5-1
TGCGCCAGCAGCTGGCAAGGGAGCACGAACACTGAAGCTTTCTTT
CASSWQGSTNTEAFF
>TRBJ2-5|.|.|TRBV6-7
TGTGCCAGCGGCGCACCGGGACTTCCCAACGAGACCCAGTACTTC
CASGAPGLPNETQYF
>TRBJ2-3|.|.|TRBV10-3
TGTGCCATCAGTGAGTCGACTAGAACAGATACGCAGTATTTT
CAISESTRTDTQYF
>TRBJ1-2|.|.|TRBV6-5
TGTGCCAGCAGTTACTCGATAGGAGGATATGGCTACACCTTC
CASSYSIGGYGYTF
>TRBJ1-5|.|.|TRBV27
TGTGCCAGCAGTTTAGTCGCAGGGGCGGGTCAGCCCCAGCATTTT
CASSLVAGAGQPQHF
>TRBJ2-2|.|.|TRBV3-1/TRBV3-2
TGTGCCAGCAGGAAGGGGCGAAACACCGGGGAGCTGTTTTTT
CASRKGRNTGELFF
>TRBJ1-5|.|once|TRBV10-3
TGTGCCATCGGAGGGGTTAGCAATCAGCCCCAGCATTTT
CAIGGVSNQPQHF
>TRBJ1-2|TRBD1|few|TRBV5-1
TGCGCCAGCAGCCCGGACAGGGGGTGGGACTATGGCTACACCTTC
CASSPDRGWDYGYTF
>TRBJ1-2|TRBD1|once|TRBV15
TGTGCCACCAGCAGGGAGGACAGGGTCCGAGGCTACACCTTC
CATSREDRVRGYTF
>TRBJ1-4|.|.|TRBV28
TGTGCCAGCAGTTCAACAGGAGCAACTAATGAAAAACTGTTTTTT
CASSSTGATNEKLFF
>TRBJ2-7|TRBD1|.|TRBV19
TGTGCCAGTAGTTCTAAACCGGGACAGGGGTTGGGAGTATACGAGCAGTACTTC
CASSSKPGQGLGVYEQYF
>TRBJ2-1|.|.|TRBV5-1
TGCGCCAGCAGCGTGAAATCCCGGAGCTCCTACAATGAGCAGTTCTTC
CASSVKSRSSYNEQFF
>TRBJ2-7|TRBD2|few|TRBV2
TGTGCCAGCACGGGCGGGAGCTACGAGCAGTACTTC
CASTGGSYEQYF
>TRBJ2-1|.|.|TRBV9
TGTGCCAGCAGCGTAGTGGCTGAGCAGTTCTTC
CASSVVAEQFF